This T cell receptor (beta chain) was sequenced for a study of cytomegalovirus exposure and HLA in healthy donors. With 60 Vbeta and 13 Jbeta primers, the PCR was carried out. The protocol was immunoSEQ multiplex PCR, while the TCRdb copy is restricted to in-frame clones and leaves out a portion. The sample data list approximately 75,000 clones. Germline V gene lookup returns CDR1 SNHLY and CDR2 FYNNEI. The CDR3 loop spans 14 amino acids. V lost 5 bases and J lost 7, with 15 bases in between. Sample: PBMCs. The chain employs TRBV2 and TRBJ2-1, with D unresolved. The receptor was isolated from a man aged 40-50 years in good health and CMV-seronegative. This CDR3 reads CASSIARVANEQFF. The CDR3, as DNA: TGTGCCAGCAGTATCGCCCGTGTGGCTAATGAGCAGTTCTTC.